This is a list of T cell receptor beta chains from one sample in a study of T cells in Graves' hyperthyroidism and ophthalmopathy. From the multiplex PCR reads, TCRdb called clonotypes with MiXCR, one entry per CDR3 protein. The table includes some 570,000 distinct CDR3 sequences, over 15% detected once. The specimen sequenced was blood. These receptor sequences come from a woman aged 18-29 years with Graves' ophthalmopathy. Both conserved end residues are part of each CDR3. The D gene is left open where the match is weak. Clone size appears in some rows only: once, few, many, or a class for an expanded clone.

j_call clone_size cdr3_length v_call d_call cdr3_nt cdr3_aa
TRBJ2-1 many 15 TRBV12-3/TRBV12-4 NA TGTGCCAGCAGCGCATCCGGGACACTTAACAATGAGCAGTTCTTC CASSASGTLNNEQFF
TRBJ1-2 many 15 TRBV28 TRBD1 TGTGCCAGCACCCCGCCTGGGACAGCGATATATGGCTACACCTTC CASTPPGTAIYGYTF
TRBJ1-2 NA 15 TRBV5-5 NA TGTGCCAGCAGCTACCCTAATCTCTTGAACTATGGCTACACCTTC CASSYPNLLNYGYTF
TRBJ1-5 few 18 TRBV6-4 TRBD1 TGTGCCAGCAGTGACCCAAGGACAGGGCAGGGGCGAAATCAGCCCCAGCATTTT CASSDPRTGQGRNQPQHF
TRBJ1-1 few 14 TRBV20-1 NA TGCAGTGCTAGAGTGGAGGGTCTGGACACTGAAGCTTTCTTT CSARVEGLDTEAFF
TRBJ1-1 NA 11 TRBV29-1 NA TGCAGCGATCGACAGGAGGCTGAAGCTTTCTTT CSDRQEAEAFF
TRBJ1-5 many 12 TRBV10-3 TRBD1 TGTGCCACTGGGACAGGCAGACAGCCCCAGCATTTT CATGTGRQPQHF
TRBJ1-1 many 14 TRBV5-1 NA TGCGCCAGCAGCTTGGGAGAGACGAACACTGAAGCTTTCTTT CASSLGETNTEAFF
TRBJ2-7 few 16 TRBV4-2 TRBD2 TGTGCCAGCAGCCGCACTAGCGGGGGGGCGGGTTTCGAGCAGTACTTC CASSRTSGGAGFEQYF
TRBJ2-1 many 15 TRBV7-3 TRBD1 TGTGCCAGCAGCTCCCTGCCGGGACAGGGCTTTGAGCAGTTCTTC CASSSLPGQGFEQFF
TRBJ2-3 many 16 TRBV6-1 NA TGTGCCAGCAGTGAAGACCCGGGGATAGGCACAGATACGCAGTATTTT CASSEDPGIGTDTQYF
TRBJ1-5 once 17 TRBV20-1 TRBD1 TGCAGTGCTAGTGGGTACGGGACAGGGTTAAGCAATCAGCCCCAGCATTTT CSASGYGTGLSNQPQHF
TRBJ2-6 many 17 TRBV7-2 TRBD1 TGTGCCAGCAGGTTACAGGGGGCTAGCTCTGGGGCCAACGTCCTGACTTTC CASRLQGASSGANVLTF
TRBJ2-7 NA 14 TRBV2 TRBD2 TGTGCCAGCAGTCAACCGACTAGCGGGACGGAGCAGTACTTC CASSQPTSGTEQYF
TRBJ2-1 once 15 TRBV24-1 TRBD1 TGTGCCACCAGTGATTCGACAGGGGGCTGGGATGAGCAGTTCTTC CATSDSTGGWDEQFF
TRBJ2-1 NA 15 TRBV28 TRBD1 TGTGCCAGCAGTCCGTGGGGGACAGGGGGCAATGAGCAGTTCTTC CASSPWGTGGNEQFF
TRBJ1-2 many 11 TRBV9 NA TGTGCCAGCAGCTCCCTACATGGCTACACCTTC CASSSLHGYTF
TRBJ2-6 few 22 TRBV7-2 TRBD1 TGTGCCAGCAGCTTAGTGGTGGGACAGGGGATTCCCCTAACATCTGGGGCCAACGTCCTGACTTTC CASSLVVGQGIPLTSGANVLTF
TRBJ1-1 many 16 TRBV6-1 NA TGTGCCAGCAGTGACCTTTTGTTACCCCCGAACACTGAAGCTTTCTTT CASSDLLLPPNTEAFF
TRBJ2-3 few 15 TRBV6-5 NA TGTGCCAGCAGTTACTCTGGGGGGATCACAGATACGCAGTATTTT CASSYSGGITDTQYF
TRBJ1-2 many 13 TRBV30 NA TGTGCCTGGGACAGTACAGGGAACTATGGCTACACCTTC CAWDSTGNYGYTF
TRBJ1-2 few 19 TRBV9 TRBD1 TGTGCCAGCAGCGTGTGGGGGACAGCGAAGCCACCTGAAGGCTATGGCTACACCTTC CASSVWGTAKPPEGYGYTF
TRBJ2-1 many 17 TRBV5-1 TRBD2 TGCGCCAGCAGCCCATCCTCGACTAGCGGGGGGCCCCATGAGCAGTTCTTC CASSPSSTSGGPHEQFF
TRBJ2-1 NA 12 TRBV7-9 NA TGTGCCATCAGCCCCTCCAGGAATGAGCAGTTCTTC CAISPSRNEQFF
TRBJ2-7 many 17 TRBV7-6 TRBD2 TGTGCCAGCAGCCCCACTGAGGGGGGACTAGCATCCTACGAGCAGTACTTC CASSPTEGGLASYEQYF
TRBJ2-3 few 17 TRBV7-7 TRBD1 TGTGCTAGCAGCTTAGGTGGGACAGGGGGCCTTGGAGATACGCAGTATTTT CASSLGGTGGLGDTQYF
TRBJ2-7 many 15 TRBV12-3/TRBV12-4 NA TGTGCCAGCAGTTTTTCGGGTGGGGTGGGCGGCGAGCAGTACTTC CASSFSGGVGGEQYF
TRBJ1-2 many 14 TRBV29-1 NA TGCAGCGCCGAACCGGGACAACTCTTCTATGGCTACACCTTC CSAEPGQLFYGYTF
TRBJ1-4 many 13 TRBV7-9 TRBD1 TGTGCCAGCAGCTCTCTGACAGGGGAAAAACTGTTTTTT CASSSLTGEKLFF
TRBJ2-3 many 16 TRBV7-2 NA TGTGCCAGCAGCTTAGGGGGATTCGTGAAAACAGATACGCAGTATTTT CASSLGGFVKTDTQYF
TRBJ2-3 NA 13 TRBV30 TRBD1 TGTGCCTGGAGACAGGGGAGAACAGATACGCAGTATTTT CAWRQGRTDTQYF
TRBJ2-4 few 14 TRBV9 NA TGTGCCAGCAGCCCGAGTTCCTCCAAAAACATTCAGTACTTC CASSPSSSKNIQYF
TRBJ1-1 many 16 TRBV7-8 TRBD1 TGTGCCAGCAGCTTAGCGCGACAGGGGGCGAACACTGAAGCTTTCTTT CASSLARQGANTEAFF
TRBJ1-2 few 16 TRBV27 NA TGTGCCAGCAGTTTATCGAATTCGCGCGGCGTGTTTGGCTACACCTTC CASSLSNSRGVFGYTF
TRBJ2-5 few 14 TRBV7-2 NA TGTGCCAGCAGGGGCAGGGTCTTTCCGGAGACCCAGTACTTC CASRGRVFPETQYF
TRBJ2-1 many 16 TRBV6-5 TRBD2 TGTGCCAGCAGTTACTTTTTAGCGGGGATGGGGGATGAGCAGTTCTTC CASSYFLAGMGDEQFF